The clone carrying this T cell receptor (beta chain) came up a few times. What it binds is unknown. The sample belongs to a study of cytomegalovirus exposure and HLA in healthy donors. Across the study: Among the 300 to 500 donors who were genotyped, over 70% fell in the genetic ancestry cluster that is associated with self-reported Caucasian donors. General observations from the study: CMV serostatus stood as the only immune exposure information on hand. A missense DCLRE1C variant was associated with V- and J-gene trimming of TCR beta chains in a later analysis, and an independent cohort replicated the association. A few chains linked to CMV were shown in vitro to be specific for CMV antigens.

Germline values: CDR1 GTSNPN, CDR2 SVGIG (reference sequence). The CDR3 extends over 15 amino acids. Trimming took off 2 bases at V and 8 bases at J, with 21 bases between the two ends. The PCR ran on 60 Vbeta and 13 Jbeta primers. Sequenced by immunoSEQ multiplex PCR; TCRdb stores in-frame clones only, minus some. The data hold about 130,000 clones, with over 9.5% observed a single time. The specimen was PBMCs. The chain carries TRBV30 and TRBJ2-5; D uncertain. This sequence was found in a woman younger than 35 in good health and CMV-seropositive. The CDR3 DNA follows: TGTGCCTGGAGTCCACCAGAACCGTTGGGCCAAACCCAGTACTTC. It encodes CAWSPPEPLGQTQYF.